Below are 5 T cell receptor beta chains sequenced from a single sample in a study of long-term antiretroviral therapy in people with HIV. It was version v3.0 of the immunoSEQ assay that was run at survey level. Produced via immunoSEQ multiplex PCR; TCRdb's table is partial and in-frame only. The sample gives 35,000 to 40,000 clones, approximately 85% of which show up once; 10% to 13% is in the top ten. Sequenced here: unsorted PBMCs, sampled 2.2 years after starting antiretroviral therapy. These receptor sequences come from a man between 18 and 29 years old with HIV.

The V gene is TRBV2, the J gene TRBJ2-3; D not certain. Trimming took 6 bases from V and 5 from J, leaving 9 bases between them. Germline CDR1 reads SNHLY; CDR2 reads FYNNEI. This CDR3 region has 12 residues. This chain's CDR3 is CASSRLGDTQYF. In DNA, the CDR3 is TGTGCCAGCAGCCGACTCGGAGATACGCAGTATTTT.

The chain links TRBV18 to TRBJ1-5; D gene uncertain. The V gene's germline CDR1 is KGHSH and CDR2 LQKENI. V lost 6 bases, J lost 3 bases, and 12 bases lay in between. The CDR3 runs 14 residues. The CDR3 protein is CASSSGTANQPQHF. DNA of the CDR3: TGTGCCAGCTCGTCGGGAACAGCCAATCAGCCCCAGCATTTT.

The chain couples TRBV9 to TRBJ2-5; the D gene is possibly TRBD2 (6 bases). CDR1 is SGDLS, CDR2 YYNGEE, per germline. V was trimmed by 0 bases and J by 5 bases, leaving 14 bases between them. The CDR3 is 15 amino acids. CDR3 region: CASSVDGRDGETQYF. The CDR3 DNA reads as TGTGCCAGCAGCGTAGACGGGCGGGATGGGGAGACCCAGTACTTC.

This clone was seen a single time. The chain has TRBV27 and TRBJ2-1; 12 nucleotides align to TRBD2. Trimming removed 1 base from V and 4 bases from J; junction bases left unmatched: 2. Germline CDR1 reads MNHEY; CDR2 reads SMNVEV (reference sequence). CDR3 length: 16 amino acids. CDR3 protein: CASSLWTSGAYNEQFF. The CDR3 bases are TGTGCCAGCAGTTTATGGACTAGCGGGGCATACAATGAGCAGTTCTTC.

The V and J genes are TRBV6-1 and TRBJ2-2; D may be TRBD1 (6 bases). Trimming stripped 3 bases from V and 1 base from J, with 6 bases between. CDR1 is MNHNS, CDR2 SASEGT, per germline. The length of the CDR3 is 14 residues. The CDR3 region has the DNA TGTGCCAGCAGTGAGGGACAGAACACCGGGGAGCTGTTTTTT. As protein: CASSEGQNTGELFF.